These T cell receptor beta chains were read from a single sample in a study of patients and donors after allogeneic stem cell transplantation. One entry per CDR3 protein results from TCRdb running MiXCR on the RT-PCR reads. The sample has about a million distinct CDR3 sequences, roughly 17% seen once. Sequenced material: blood, either unsorted or a sorted T cell fraction (not recorded which). Receptors originate from a human donor who was either an allogeneic HSCT recipient or a stem cell or donor lymphocyte infusion donor (not recorded which). It is not recorded whose cells these are; they may come from a transplant donor. Each CDR3 is given with its conserved first and last residue. The D gene is left open where the match is weak. The size of a clone is reported for some rows only, either as once, few or many, or as a class for expanded clones.

clone_size	j_call	v_call	d_call	cdr3_nt	cdr3_aa
-	TRBJ1-2	TRBV20-1	TRBD1	TGCAGTGCTAGAGAGGGACAGAATATCTATGGCTACACCTTC	CSAREGQNIYGYTF
few	TRBJ1-1	TRBV20-1	-	TGCAGTGCTAGACCCCACCCGACAGTAGAGGGTGAAGCTTTCTTT	CSARPHPTVEGEAFF
-	TRBJ2-7	TRBV4-3	-	TGCGCCAGCAGCGCGGGGACGGGCGCTTCCTACGAGCAGTACTTC	CASSAGTGASYEQYF
-	TRBJ2-3	TRBV5-1	-	TGCGCCAGCAGCTTGGGGACTTTCATAGATACGCAGTATTTT	CASSLGTFIDTQYF
few	TRBJ2-5	TRBV10-3	-	TGTGCCAGCGGACAGGGAGGGTCCCAAGAGACCCAGTACTTC	CASGQGGSQETQYF
many	TRBJ1-1	TRBV12-3/TRBV12-4	-	TGTGCCAGCAGTTTAGGGGGGGGGCTCCCTGGAGAGAACACTGAAGCTTTCTTT	CASSLGGGLPGENTEAFF
few	TRBJ2-1	TRBV24-1	-	TGTGCCACCAGTGGGCCAGGGGGGAGTAACAATGAGCAGTTCTTC	CATSGPGGSNNEQFF
few	TRBJ1-6	TRBV7-9	-	TGTGCCAGCCGCCAGGCGGGGGTAGGTAATTCACCCCTCCACTTT	CASRQAGVGNSPLHF
-	TRBJ2-7	TRBV7-9	TRBD2	TGTGCCAGCAGCCTGCGGGAGGGCTCCTACGAGCAGTACTTC	CASSLREGSYEQYF
few	TRBJ2-1	TRBV12-3/TRBV12-4	-	TGTGCCAGCAGTCTTCAGGACGGGCCGAGCTCCTACAATGAGCAGTTCTTC	CASSLQDGPSSYNEQFF
once	TRBJ2-7	TRBV20-1	-	TGCAGTGCTAGAGTTAGCACCCTAGGCTACGAGCAGTACTTC	CSARVSTLGYEQYF
-	TRBJ1-1	TRBV7-3	-	TGTGCCAGCAGCTTAACGCGGCAGGGCAGGGACACTGAAGCTTTCTTT	CASSLTRQGRDTEAFF
few	TRBJ2-4	TRBV6-5	-	TGTGCCAGCAGTTACCCTGATTGGAGGGAATGGGGCGAATCAGACATTCAGTACTTC	CASSYPDWREWGESDIQYF
few	TRBJ2-1	TRBV28	-	TGTGCCAGCGGGAGGGTAAAAGGGGGTGAGCAGTTCTTC	CASGRVKGGEQFF
many	TRBJ1-1	TRBV6-5	-	TGTGCCAGCAGTTACTCTGAGAACACTGAAGCTTTCTTT	CASSYSENTEAFF
-	TRBJ1-5	TRBV2	-	TGTGCCAGCGCCGCGAGGTCTTATCAGCCCCAGCATTTT	CASAARSYQPQHF
-	TRBJ2-2	TRBV5-1	TRBD2	TGCGCCAGCAGCTCGGGGCTAGCGGACACCGGGGAGCTGTTTTTT	CASSSGLADTGELFF
-	TRBJ1-4	TRBV5-6	-	TGTGCCAGCGCAGCAGCAACTAATGAAAAACTGTTTTTT	CASAAATNEKLFF
few	TRBJ1-1	TRBV5-5	-	TGTGCCAGCAGCTTAGGGGACACCAGGACTGAAGCTTTCTTT	CASSLGDTRTEAFF
few	TRBJ2-1	TRBV6-1	TRBD2	TGTGCCAGCAGCATCCCGATTAGCGGGTATTACAATGAGCAGTTCTTC	CASSIPISGYYNEQFF
few	TRBJ1-1	TRBV29-1	TRBD1	TGCAGCGTCAACCTCAGGGGGATGAACACTGAAGCTTTCTTT	CSVNLRGMNTEAFF
-	TRBJ2-3	TRBV7-8	TRBD1	TGTGCCAGCAGCCCTTCATACAGGGGGCTAAACACAGATACGCAGTATTTT	CASSPSYRGLNTDTQYF
few	TRBJ2-1	TRBV27	-	TGTGCCAGCAGTTTAGGGCTGCGACCCGGGGGCAATGAGCAGTTCTTC	CASSLGLRPGGNEQFF
-	TRBJ1-1	TRBV2	-	TGTGCCAGCAGTGACCCGGTGAACACTGAAGCTTTCTTT	CASSDPVNTEAFF
few	TRBJ2-7	TRBV20-1	-	TGCAGTGCCGCGAAGGATCACTACGAGCAGTACTTC	CSAAKDHYEQYF
-	TRBJ1-5	TRBV6-2/TRBV6-3	-	TGTGCCAGCATGGGTCCCCCCAGGGGAGGTCGTCAGCCCCAGCATTTT	CASMGPPRGGRQPQHF
-	TRBJ2-5	TRBV10-3	-	TGTGCCATCAGTGAGCGACAGGAAGAGACCCAGTACTTC	CAISERQEETQYF
-	TRBJ1-2	TRBV6-2/TRBV6-3	TRBD1	TGTGCCAGCATCGACAGGGCGTCCTATGGCTACACCTTC	CASIDRASYGYTF
few	TRBJ2-3	TRBV7-2	TRBD1	TGTGCCAGCAGCTTTTCTCAGAGGGGGCGAGATACGCAGTATTTT	CASSFSQRGRDTQYF
few	TRBJ1-4	TRBV7-2	-	TGTGCCAGCAGCCCCGGCAGGGCGGGGGAAAAACTGTTTTTT	CASSPGRAGEKLFF
-	TRBJ1-1	TRBV29-1	-	TGCAGCGTTGAAGATGGGGGGGGACGGTTGAACACTGAAGCTTTCTTT	CSVEDGGGRLNTEAFF
-	TRBJ2-1	TRBV2	TRBD1	TGTGCCAGCGGGCTGACAGGGGGCGATTACAATGAGCAGTTCTTC	CASGLTGGDYNEQFF